This paragraph covers one T cell receptor beta chain sequence. Its antigen is undetermined. Authors of the study amplified TCR beta CDR3 regions from RNA transcripts. In the first-round RT-PCR of the TCR CDR3, the HTBI primer set was used. One entry per CDR3 protein results from TCRdb running MiXCR on the multiplex PCR reads. The sample shows around 300,000 distinct CDR3 sequences, about 15% of them seen only once. Each patient was aged 18 to 65 and had newly diagnosed hyperthyroidism of under 2 months' duration. Those patients with uncontrolled infection, other autoimmune disease, pregnancy or lactation were excluded. Blood was drawn at first hyperthyroidism diagnosis, before any ophthalmopathy symptoms. The sample is drawn from a study of T cells in Graves' hyperthyroidism and ophthalmopathy. General observations from the study: Model output signaled ophthalmopathy a median roughly 6.5 months ahead of onset.

Specimen: blood. The sequence derives from a woman aged 45-60 years with Graves' hyperthyroidism that later progressed to Graves' ophthalmopathy.

The CDR3 spells CASSSGGYIAGELFF. Written as DNA, the CDR3 is TGTGCCAGCAGCTCAGGCGGGTATATAGCCGGGGAGCTGTTTTTT. The gene calls are TRBV9 and TRBJ2-2, with a tentative D call TRBD2 (5 bases). Looked up from germline, CDR1 is SGDLS and CDR2 is YYNGEE. The V end lost 4 bases, the J end lost 6 bases, and 16 bases lay between the germline ends. The CDR3 runs to 15 residues. The complete variable domain, with remaining parts taken from reference TRBV9 and TRBJ2-2, reads DSGVTQTPKHLITATGQRVTLRCSPRSGDLSVYWYQQSLDQGLQFLIQYYNGEERAKGNILERFSAQQFPDLHSELNLSSLELGDSALYFCASSSGGYIAGELFFGEGSRLTVL.